This record looks at one T cell receptor (beta chain) sequence and its context. Its target is not known. MiXCR, applied by TCRdb to the RT-PCR reads, yields one record per CDR3 protein. Here the sample spans roughly 190,000 distinct CDR3 sequences, around 15% being singletons. V was trimmed by 7 bases and J by 8 bases, leaving 9 bases between them. Germline V gene lookup returns CDR1 MNHNY and CDR2 SVGAGI (reference sequence). This CDR3 region has 11 residues. This sample stems from a study of response to subunit inactivated influenza vaccine. Whole-study findings and limits: Authors suggested seasonal influenza vaccinations each recruit few new T cells.

The V gene is TRBV6-6, the J gene TRBJ2-1; D is ambiguous. The origin of this receptor is a man between 50 and 59 years old who received an inactivated influenza vaccine. Sequencing used CD8+ T cells sorted from PBMCs, obtained less than 6 days after vaccination. The CDR3 is CASMIGYEQFF. As DNA, the CDR3 is TGTGCCAGCATGATCGGCTATGAGCAGTTCTTC.